This T cell receptor beta chain comes out of a study of radiation and T cells in renal cell carcinoma. At the level of the study: Nephrectomy followed 15 Gy stereotactic body radiation by 4 weeks. General study points: In blood, top tumor clones expanded by 2 weeks, shrinking by 4.

This CDR3 is 17 amino acids long. Germline CDR1 SGHVS, CDR2 FNYEAQ. V gave up 0 bases and J gave up 7 bases, with 18 bases separating them. Worth noting for this clone: Its antigen is undetermined.

Time point meaning: baseline pretreatment blood. Treatment: 15 Gy SBRT to primary tumor, nephrectomy 4 weeks later. Blood was sampled at baseline, 2 weeks and 4 weeks after SBRT. Sequencing was performed with immunoSEQ multiplex PCR; in TCRdb, only in-frame clones are kept and a portion is missing. The sample has about 59,000 clones, approximately 80% seen once. This TCR derives from a man in his 60s with renal cell carcinoma. This rearrangement joins TRBV7-6 to TRBJ1-4, with D maybe TRBD1 (5 bases). Sequences were derived from blood, sampled from a patient whose treatment included radiotherapy and nephrectomy. The CDR3 here is CASSLASGQRGGEKLFF. CDR3 nucleotides: TGTGCCAGCAGCTTAGCAAGTGGCCAGAGGGGAGGTGAAAAACTGTTTTTT.